This T cell receptor beta chain was identified in a study of cytomegalovirus exposure and HLA in healthy donors. Study observations and caveats: TCR beta V segments were, for the most part, productive about 87% or about 30% of the time in an earlier analysis. With later analysis, a missense DCLRE1C variant became linked to TCR beta V- and J-gene trimming.

The CDR3 is 15 amino acids. V was clipped by 0 bases and J by 8 bases; unmatched bases: 8. From germline, CDR1 is SGDLS and CDR2 YYNGEE. The primer mix had 60 Vbeta and 13 Jbeta primers. Sequenced by immunoSEQ multiplex PCR; TCRdb stores in-frame clones only, minus some. The table has 100,000 or so clones, about three quarters seen once. As to this clone: Its specificity is not known.

The TCR comes from a male donor in good health and CMV-seronegative. What was sequenced was PBMCs. The chain employs TRBV9 and TRBJ2-1; 7 positions agree with TRBD2. The CDR3 DNA reads as TGTGCCAGCAGCGTAGTAGGGAGGGAGAGGGATGAGCAGTTCTTC. It codes for CASSVVGRERDEQFF.